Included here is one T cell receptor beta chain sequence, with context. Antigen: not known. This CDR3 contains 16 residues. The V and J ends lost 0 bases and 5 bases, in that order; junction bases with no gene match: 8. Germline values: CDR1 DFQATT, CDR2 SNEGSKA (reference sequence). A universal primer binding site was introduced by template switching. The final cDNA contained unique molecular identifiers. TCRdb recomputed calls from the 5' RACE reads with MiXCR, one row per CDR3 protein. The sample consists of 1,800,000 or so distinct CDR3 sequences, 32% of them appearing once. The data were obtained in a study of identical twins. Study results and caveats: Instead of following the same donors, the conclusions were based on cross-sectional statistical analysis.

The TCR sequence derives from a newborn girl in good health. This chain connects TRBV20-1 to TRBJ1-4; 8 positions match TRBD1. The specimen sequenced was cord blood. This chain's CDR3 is CSARDFRQGRNEKLFF. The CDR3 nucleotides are TGCAGTGCTAGAGACTTTCGACAGGGGCGCAATGAAAAACTGTTTTTT.